The TCR beta chain under discussion was sequenced for a study of shared clonotypes between healthy human individuals. Using immunoSEQ multiplex PCR, the repertoire was profiled, and TCRdb retains in-frame clones only, with some absent. The sample has about 2.3 million clones; over 85% are singletons. V was pared by 4 bases and J by 4 bases, with 8 bases of the junction left unmatched. In germline, CDR1 is SGHNT, CDR2 YYREEE (reference sequence). This CDR3 is built from 15 residues. Specimen: naive CD4+ T cells from PBMCs. Specified subset: CD45RA+ positively selected. This sequence originates from a man younger than 35 in good health. Some clones in this sample may be carry-over from other donors' samples. The chain is built from TRBV5-4 and TRBJ2-1; TRBD2 aligns across 7 bases. The chain's CDR3 is CASSAASGAYNEQFF. The CDR3 nucleotides read TGTGCCAGCAGCGCAGCTAGCGGAGCGTACAATGAGCAGTTCTTC.